The 10 T cell receptor beta chains reported below all come from one sample, sequenced in a study of blood T cell repertoires in COVID-19. The data were produced by immunoSEQ multiplex PCR, yet TCRdb's version contains in-frame clones alone and is incomplete. The data hold around 200,000 clones, with 80% to 90% observed a single time. The specimen sequenced was peripheral blood. These receptors were obtained from a man aged 25-40 years with acute or convalescent COVID-19.

This clone came up once. The chain has TRBV7-9 and TRBJ2-1; D uncertain. Per the germline V gene, CDR1 is SEHNR and CDR2 is FQNEAQ (reference sequence). CDR3 size: 14 residues. Trimming removed 1 base at V and 7 bases at J, with 11 bases between. The CDR3, as DNA: TGTGCCAGCAGCTTAGAATTCCTAATGAATGAGCAGTTCTTC. This codes for CASSLEFLMNEQFF.

The chain employs TRBV18 and TRBJ1-5, with TRBD1 identical over 9 bases. The CDR3 covers 17 residues. The germline V gene has CDR1 KGHSH and CDR2 LQKENI. Trimming took 0 bases from V and 2 from J; bases not matched to a gene: 5. The CDR3 sequence is CASSPPGTGQRNQPQHF. CDR3 in DNA: TGTGCCAGCTCACCACCGGGGACAGGGCAGCGCAATCAGCCCCAGCATTTT. The full variable domain, completed using reference TRBV18 and TRBJ1-5, is NAGVMQNPRHLVRRRGQEARLRCSPMKGHSHVYWYRQLPEEGLKFMVYLQKENIIDESGMPKERFSAEFPKEGPSILRIQQVVRGDSAAYFCASSPPGTGQRNQPQHFGDGTRLSIL.

V gene TRBV2 combines with J gene TRBJ2-3; D may be TRBD1 (5 bases). Trimming took off 4 bases at V and 2 bases at J, with 10 bases between the two ends. The CDR3 runs to 14 residues. Germline CDR1 reads SNHLY; CDR2 reads FYNNEI. The CDR3 loop is CASSVQALTDTQYF. The DNA of the CDR3 is TGTGCCAGCAGTGTACAGGCTCTCACAGATACGCAGTATTTT.

The genes are TRBV6-2 or TRBV6-3 and TRBJ2-1; TRBD1 is a possible D gene (6 bases). The CDR3 length is 14 residues. Germline CDR1 MNHEY, CDR2 SVGEGT. The V gene lost 1 base and the J gene lost 6 bases, with 10 bases spanning the gap. Here the CDR3 DNA reads TGTGCCAGCAGTTACTATGGGGGCGGCAATGAGCAGTTCTTC. Its protein product is CASSYYGGGNEQFF.

The genes are TRBV3-1 (or the pseudogene TRBV3-2) and TRBJ1-1; D not certain. CDR1 is LGHDT and CDR2 is YNNKEL in the germline V gene (reference sequence). The CDR3 is 13 amino acids. Trimming left V 4 bases short and J 1 base short, with 7 bases between. The CDR3 DNA is TGTGCCAGCAGCCCGACTCCGAACACTGAAGCTTTCTTT. This encodes CASSPTPNTEAFF.

This chain connects TRBV3-1 (or the pseudogene TRBV3-2) to TRBJ1-1; perhaps TRBD1 as D (5 bases). This CDR3 contains 19 residues. Germline V gives CDR1 LGHDT, CDR2 YNNKEL (reference sequence). The V and J ends lost 0 bases and 1 base respectively, with 21 bases between them. The CDR3 region is CASSQDPPGGIASNTEAFF. The CDR3 DNA sequence: TGTGCCAGCAGCCAAGACCCGCCGGGGGGAATTGCGTCGAACACTGAAGCTTTCTTT.

The gene calls are TRBV5-4 and TRBJ2-1; 15 nucleotides match TRBD2. Germline V gives CDR1 SGHNT, CDR2 YYREEE (reference sequence). CDR3 size: 18 residues. V trimming: 0 bases; J trimming: 0 bases; junction bases outside the gene matches: 1. The chain's CDR3 is CASSLGTSGRGSYNEQFF. CDR3 sequence (DNA): TGTGCCAGCAGCTTGGGGACTAGCGGGAGGGGCTCCTACAATGAGCAGTTCTTC.

The chain joins TRBV18 to TRBJ1-6; D gene unclear. This CDR3 has 15 residues. Per germline, CDR1 KGHSH and CDR2 LQKENI. Trimming left V 1 base short and J 7 bases short, with 11 bases between. This CDR3 reads CASSPRESRNSPLHF. The CDR3 coding sequence is TGTGCCAGCTCACCACGAGAGAGTAGAAATTCACCCCTCCACTTT.

J is TRBJ1-3 and V is TRBV2; D is ambiguous. Trimming left V 0 bases short and J 3 bases short, with 18 bases between. Per germline, CDR1 SNHLY and CDR2 FYNNEI. The CDR3 runs to 18 residues. The CDR3, as DNA: TGTGCCAGCAGTGAAGCTCCAGCTCTGCTTGGAGGTGGAAACACCATATATTTT. It encodes CASSEAPALLGGGNTIYF.

The CDR3 region has the DNA TGTGCCAGCAAAGACAGGGTAGGGGAAAAACTGTTTTTT. It encodes CASKDRVGEKLFF. The chain has TRBV6-5 and TRBJ1-4; TRBD1 matches 7 bases. Germline CDR1 and CDR2: MNHEY and SVGAGI. The CDR3 is 13 residues long. The V and J ends lost 7 bases and 8 bases, in that order; junction bases with no gene match: 7.